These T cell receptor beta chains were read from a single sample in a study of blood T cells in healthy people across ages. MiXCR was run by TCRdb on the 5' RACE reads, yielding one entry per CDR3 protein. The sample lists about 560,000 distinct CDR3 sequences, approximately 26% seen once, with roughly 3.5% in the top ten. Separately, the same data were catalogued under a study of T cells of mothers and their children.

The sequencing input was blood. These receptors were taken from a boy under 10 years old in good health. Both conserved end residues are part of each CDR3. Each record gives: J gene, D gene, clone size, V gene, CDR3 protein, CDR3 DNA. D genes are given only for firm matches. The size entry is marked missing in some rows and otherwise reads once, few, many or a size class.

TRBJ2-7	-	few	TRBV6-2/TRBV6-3	CASSSGNSYEQYF	TGTGCCAGCAGTTCTGGGAACTCCTACGAGCAGTACTTC
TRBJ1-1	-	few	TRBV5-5	CASSLRGVMNTEAFF	TGTGCCAGCAGCCTACGAGGGGTAATGAACACTGAAGCTTTCTTT
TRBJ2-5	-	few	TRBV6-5	CASSYVNQETQYF	TGTGCCAGCAGTTACGTCAACCAAGAGACCCAGTACTTC
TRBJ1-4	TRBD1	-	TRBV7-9	CASSSPRGREKLFF	TGTGCCAGCAGCTCCCCGAGGGGGCGCGAAAAACTGTTTTTT
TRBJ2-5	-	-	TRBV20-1	CSARRSGYQETQYF	TGCAGTGCTAGACGAAGCGGGTACCAAGAGACCCAGTACTTC
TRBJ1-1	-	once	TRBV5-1	CASSLDATGLNTEAFF	TGCGCCAGCAGCTTGGACGCGACAGGATTGAACACTGAAGCTTTCTTT
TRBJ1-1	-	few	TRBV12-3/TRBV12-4	CASSLNRFWEAFF	TGTGCCAGCAGTTTAAACAGGTTTTGGGAAGCTTTCTTT
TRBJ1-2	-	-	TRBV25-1	CATSTRGSSNYGYTF	TGTGCCACCTCGACCCGGGGTTCTTCTAACTATGGCTACACCTTC
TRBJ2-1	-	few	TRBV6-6	CASSYSSGYNEQFF	TGTGCCAGCAGTTACTCGTCCGGTTACAATGAGCAGTTCTTC
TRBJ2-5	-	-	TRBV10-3	CAIGGETQYF	TGTGCCATCGGGGGGGAGACCCAGTACTTC
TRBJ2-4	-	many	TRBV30	CAWSVGGTVVAKNIQYF	TGTGCCTGGAGTGTTGGGGGGACAGTAGTAGCCAAAAACATTCAGTACTTC
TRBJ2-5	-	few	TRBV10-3	CAISDGDRQETQYF	TGTGCCATCAGTGATGGGGACCGCCAAGAGACCCAGTACTTC
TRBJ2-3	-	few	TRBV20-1	CSASPLSKLDTQYF	TGCAGTGCCTCTCCTCTGTCTAAACTAGATACGCAGTATTTT
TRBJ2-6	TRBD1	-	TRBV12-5	CASGLWGTGESGANVLTF	TGTGCTAGTGGTCTGTGGGGGACAGGGGAATCTGGGGCCAACGTCCTGACTTTC
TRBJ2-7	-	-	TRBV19	CASSTGTLREQYF	TGTGCCAGTAGTACCGGGACCCTCCGCGAGCAGTACTTC
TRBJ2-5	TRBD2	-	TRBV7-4	CASSPRVAGVETQYF	TGTGCCAGCAGCCCCCGGGTAGCGGGAGTAGAGACCCAGTACTTC
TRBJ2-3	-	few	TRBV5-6	CASSLRSTGRTDTQYF	TGTGCCAGCAGCTTGCGTAGTACAGGGAGGACAGATACGCAGTATTTT
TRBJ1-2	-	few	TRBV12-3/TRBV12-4	CASRTFGQSYGYTF	TGTGCCAGCAGGACGTTCGGACAGAGCTATGGCTACACCTTC
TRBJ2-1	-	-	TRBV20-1	CSARGLGYNEQFF	TGCAGTGCTAGAGGTCTGGGTTACAATGAGCAGTTCTTC
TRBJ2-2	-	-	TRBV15	CATSLGRAGELFF	TGTGCCACCAGCCTGGGCCGCGCCGGGGAGCTGTTTTTT
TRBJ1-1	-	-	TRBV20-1	CSARVRGRGWNTEAFF	TGCAGTGCTAGAGTCCGAGGGCGAGGGTGGAACACTGAAGCTTTCTTT
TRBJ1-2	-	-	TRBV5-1	CASGWAASGYTF	TGCGCCAGCGGTTGGGCTGCTAGTGGCTACACCTTC
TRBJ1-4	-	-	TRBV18	CVSSPLTGDNEKLFF	TGTGTCAGCTCCCCACTGACGGGGGATAATGAAAAACTGTTTTTT
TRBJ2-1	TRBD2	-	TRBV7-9	CASSLKRLAGDNEQFF	TGTGCCAGCAGCTTGAAAAGACTAGCGGGGGACAATGAGCAGTTCTTC
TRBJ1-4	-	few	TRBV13	CASSQTADNEKLFF	TGTGCCAGCAGCCAGACAGCCGACAATGAAAAACTGTTTTTT
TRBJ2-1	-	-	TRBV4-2	CASSQDLAWEYNEQFF	TGTGCCAGCAGCCAAGATCTGGCTTGGGAATACAATGAGCAGTTCTTC
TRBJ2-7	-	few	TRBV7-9	CASSFPGQRNYEQYF	TGTGCCAGCAGCTTTCCGGGGCAAAGAAACTACGAGCAGTACTTC
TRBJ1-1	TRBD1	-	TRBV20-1	CSASPDQGDTEAFF	TGCAGTGCTTCCCCAGACCAGGGGGACACTGAAGCTTTCTTT
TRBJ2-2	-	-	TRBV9	CASSFRDWTDTGELFF	TGTGCCAGCAGCTTCCGGGACTGGACGGACACCGGGGAGCTGTTTTTT
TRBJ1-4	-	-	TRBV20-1	CSAPVGAGSEKLFF	TGCAGTGCTCCTGTGGGGGCCGGTAGTGAAAAACTGTTTTTT
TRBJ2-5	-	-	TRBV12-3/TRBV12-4	CASSKGRQETQYF	TGTGCCAGCTCGAAAGGACGGCAAGAGACCCAGTACTTC
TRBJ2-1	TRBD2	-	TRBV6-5	CASSRGGAFNEQFF	TGTGCCAGCTCACGCGGGGGGGCCTTTAATGAGCAGTTCTTC
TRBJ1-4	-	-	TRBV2	CASSGGVGEDEKLFF	TGTGCCAGCAGTGGTGGCGTGGGTGAAGATGAAAAACTGTTTTTT
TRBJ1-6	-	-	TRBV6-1	CASRIGQNNSPLHF	TGTGCCAGCAGGATAGGACAGAATAATTCACCCCTCCACTTT
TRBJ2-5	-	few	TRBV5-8	CASSLGPPPVRFF	TGTGCCAGCAGCCTGGGACCTCCCCCCGTACGGTTCTTC
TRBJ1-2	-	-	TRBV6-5	CASSYRAGAYGYTF	TGTGCCAGCAGTTACCGGGCCGGGGCCTATGGCTACACCTTC
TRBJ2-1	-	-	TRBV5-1	CASSLVGQRGSEQFF	TGCGCCAGCAGCTTGGTGGGACAGCGGGGCAGTGAGCAGTTCTTC
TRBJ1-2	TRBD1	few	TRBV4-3	CASSQVGTGEGAGYTF	TGCGCCAGCAGCCAAGTTGGAACAGGGGAGGGAGCCGGCTACACCTTC
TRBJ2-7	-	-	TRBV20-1	CSARGGPGLPTNEQYF	TGCAGTGCTAGAGGGGGACCGGGACTCCCAACCAACGAGCAGTACTTC
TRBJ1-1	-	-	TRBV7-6	CASSFGAGASTEAFF	TGTGCCAGCAGCTTTGGCGCGGGGGCTAGCACTGAAGCTTTCTTT
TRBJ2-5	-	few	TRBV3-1	CASSQEVLGGETQYF	TGTGCCAGCAGCCAAGAAGTATTGGGAGGAGAGACCCAGTACTTC
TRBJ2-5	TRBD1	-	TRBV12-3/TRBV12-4	CASSPGGVRGETQYF	TGTGCCAGCAGTCCAGGGGGCGTTAGAGGAGAGACCCAGTACTTC
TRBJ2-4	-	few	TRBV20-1	CSRIERTKNIQYF	TGCAGTCGGATCGAGCGGACAAAAAACATTCAGTACTTC
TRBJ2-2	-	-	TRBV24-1	CATSEAGSELFF	TGTGCCACCAGTGAGGCGGGGTCGGAGCTGTTTTTT
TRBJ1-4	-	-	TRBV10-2	CASSARQEKLFF	TGCGCCAGCAGTGCGAGACAGGAAAAACTGTTTTTT
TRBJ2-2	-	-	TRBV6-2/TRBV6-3	CASSPQGRYNTGELFF	TGTGCCAGCAGCCCACAGGGACGTTATAATACCGGGGAGCTGTTTTTT
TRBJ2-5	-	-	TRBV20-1	CSASPGARETQYF	TGCAGTGCTAGCCCAGGGGCAAGAGAGACCCAGTACTTC
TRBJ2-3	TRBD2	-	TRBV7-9	CASTWGLAGLTDTQYF	TGTGCCAGCACCTGGGGACTAGCGGGGCTCACAGATACGCAGTATTTT
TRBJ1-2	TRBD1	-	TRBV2	CASIPGQGVGYGYTF	TGTGCCAGCATTCCGGGACAGGGGGTGGGCTATGGCTACACCTTC
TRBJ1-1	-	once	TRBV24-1	CATSGNRGKSEAFF	TGTGCCACCAGTGGCAATAGGGGCAAATCTGAAGCTTTCTTT
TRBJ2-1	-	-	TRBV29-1	CSVEGYEGNEQFF	TGCAGCGTGGAGGGGTATGAGGGCAATGAGCAGTTCTTC
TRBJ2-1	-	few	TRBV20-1	CSGCNLGYNEQFF	TGCAGTGGGTGTAATCTGGGGTACAATGAGCAGTTCTTC
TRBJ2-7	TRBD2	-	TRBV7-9	CASSSSRKTSGPYEQYF	TGTGCCAGCAGCTCCAGCCGCAAGACTAGCGGACCCTACGAGCAGTACTTC